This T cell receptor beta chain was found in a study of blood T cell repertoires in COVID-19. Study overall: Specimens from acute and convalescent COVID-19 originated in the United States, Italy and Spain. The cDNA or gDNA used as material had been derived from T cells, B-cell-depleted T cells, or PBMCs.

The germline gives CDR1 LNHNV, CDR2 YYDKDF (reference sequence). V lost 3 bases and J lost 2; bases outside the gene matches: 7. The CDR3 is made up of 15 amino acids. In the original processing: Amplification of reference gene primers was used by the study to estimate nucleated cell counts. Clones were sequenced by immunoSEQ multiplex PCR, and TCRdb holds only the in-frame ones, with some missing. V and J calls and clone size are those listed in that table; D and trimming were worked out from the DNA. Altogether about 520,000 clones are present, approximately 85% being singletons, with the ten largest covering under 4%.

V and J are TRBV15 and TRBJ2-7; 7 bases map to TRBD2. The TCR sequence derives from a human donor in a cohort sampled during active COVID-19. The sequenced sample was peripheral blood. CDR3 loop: CATSSDLRGTYEQYF. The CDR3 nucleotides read TGTGCCACCAGCAGTGATTTGCGGGGGACCTACGAGCAGTACTTC.